Listed below are T cell receptor beta chains from one sample, sequenced in a study of blood T cell repertoires in COVID-19. Data came from immunoSEQ multiplex PCR; TCRdb stores just in-frame clones and leaves some out. The data contain over 100,000 clones, around nine tenths of them singletons. The specimen was peripheral blood. These receptors originate from a man aged 40-49 years with acute or convalescent COVID-19. Each CDR3 is given with its conserved first and last residue. D genes are given only for firm matches. For some rows the clone size is stated as once, few or many, or as a class when expanded; others skip it.

D gene	V gene	clone size	J gene	CDR3 DNA	CDR3 protein
-	TRBV6-5	-	TRBJ1-1	TGTGCCAGCAGTTACTCCTGGGGGGCTGAAGCTTTCTTT	CASSYSWGAEAFF
-	TRBV11-2	-	TRBJ1-5	TGTGCCAGCAGCGGAGGTCACAATCAGCCCCAGCATTTT	CASSGGHNQPQHF
TRBD1	TRBV6-5	once	TRBJ2-1	TGTGCCAGCAGCCAGGGGGATGAGCAGTTCTTC	CASSQGDEQFF
-	TRBV12-2	-	TRBJ1-5	TGTGCAAGTCGCTTAGCTCGAAGGGGCGGCAATCAGCCCCAGCATTTT	CASRLARRGGNQPQHF
TRBD2	TRBV5-4	once	TRBJ2-1	TGTGCCACCCCCCGTGGGACTAGCGGGAACAATGAGCAGTTCTTC	CATPRGTSGNNEQFF
-	TRBV30	-	TRBJ2-2	TGTGCCTGGAGGCGGATGCTTGCGAGCACCGGGGAGCTGTTTTTT	CAWRRMLASTGELFF
-	TRBV5-4	-	TRBJ2-5	TGTGCCAGCAGCTTGCTGGTGGGAGTGAAGCGGACCCAGTACTTC	CASSLLVGVKRTQYF
-	TRBV9	-	TRBJ1-3	TGTGCCAGCAGCGTAGGAACAGGGCAAGGAAACACCATATATTTT	CASSVGTGQGNTIYF
TRBD2	TRBV3-1/TRBV3-2	-	TRBJ2-3	TGTGCCAGCAGCCAAAGACTAGCGGGGGTCTCTAGCACAGATACGCAGTATTTT	CASSQRLAGVSSTDTQYF
-	TRBV19	-	TRBJ2-1	TGTGCCAGTAGTCAAGATGGGGGGAACAATGAGCAGTTCTTC	CASSQDGGNNEQFF
-	TRBV19	-	TRBJ1-1	TGTGCCAGTAGTCTGACAGATAGTAGTACTGAAGCTTTCTTT	CASSLTDSSTEAFF
TRBD1	TRBV7-9	once	TRBJ2-2	TGTGCCAGCAGCTTAATACAGGGGGCGACCGGGGAGCTGTTTTTT	CASSLIQGATGELFF
-	TRBV4-3	-	TRBJ2-7	TGCGCCAGCAGCCAAGGAGCTGCAGGGGCCTACGAGCAGTACTTC	CASSQGAAGAYEQYF
TRBD1	TRBV29-1	-	TRBJ1-4	TGCAGCGCTACTAAAACTGACAGGGGGAAACTGTTTTTT	CSATKTDRGKLFF
-	TRBV29-1	-	TRBJ2-7	TGCAGCGTTGATGTGGTGGCGGGGTACGAGCAGTACTTC	CSVDVVAGYEQYF